These 12 T cell receptor beta chains share one sample of origin, sequenced in a study of shared clonotypes between healthy human individuals. Sequencing was performed with immunoSEQ multiplex PCR; in TCRdb, only in-frame clones are kept and a portion is missing. The sample lists some 2.3 million clones, 80% to 95% seen once, with under 0.45% in the top ten. The sequenced material came from naive CD4+ T cells from PBMCs. Subset: CD45RA+ positively selected. These receptor sequences come from a man aged 18 to 29 in good health. Some clones in this sample may be carry-over from other donors' samples.

The chain links TRBV18 to TRBJ2-7; 7 bases agree with TRBD2. The CDR3 spans 14 residues. Germline V lookup: CDR1 KGHSH, CDR2 LQKENI. The J segment lost 4 bases and the V segment lost 4 bases, leaving 7 bases of the junction unmatched. CDR3 nucleotides: TGTGCCAGCTCACGGGAGGGGCCCCCTTACGAGCAGTACTTC. Translation gives CASSREGPPYEQYF. Full variable domain (outside the CDR3, taken from reference TRBV18 and TRBJ2-7): NAGVMQNPRHLVRRRGQEARLRCSPMKGHSHVYWYRQLPEEGLKFMVYLQKENIIDESGMPKERFSAEFPKEGPSILRIQQVVRGDSAAYFCASSREGPPYEQYFGPGTRLTVT.

The CDR3 loop reads CASSTLGGQGVGTLLEQYF. As DNA, the CDR3 is TGTGCCAGCAGTACCCTCGGGGGACAGGGGGTTGGCACCCTTCTCGAGCAGTACTTC. The V call is TRBV28, the J call TRBJ2-7, with 11 bases identical to TRBD1. The length of the CDR3 is 19 residues. With 5 bases clipped from V and 6 bases from J, the junction kept 21 bases outside the gene matches. In germline, CDR1 is MDHEN, CDR2 SYDVKM. The complete variable domain, with remaining parts taken from reference TRBV28 and TRBJ2-7, reads DVKVTQSSRYLVKRTGEKVFLECVQDMDHENMFWYRQDPGLGLRLIYFSYDVKMKEKGDIPEGYSVSREKKERFSLILESASTNQTSMYLCASSTLGGQGVGTLLEQYFGPGTRLTVT.

The genes are TRBV28 and TRBJ2-7; the D is unclear. V dropped 8 bases and J dropped 6 bases, with 11 bases sitting between them. Germline CDR1 is MDHEN and CDR2 is SYDVKM. There are 11 residues in the CDR3. This CDR3 is CASLKVGEQYF. CDR3 coding DNA: TGTGCCAGCCTAAAGGTCGGCGAGCAGTACTTC. Variable domain in full (rest from reference TRBV28 and TRBJ2-7): DVKVTQSSRYLVKRTGEKVFLECVQDMDHENMFWYRQDPGLGLRLIYFSYDVKMKEKGDIPEGYSVSREKKERFSLILESASTNQTSMYLCASLKVGEQYFGPGTRLTVT.

J is TRBJ2-5 and V is TRBV5-1; D not resolved. The CDR3 is 15 amino acids. Looked up from germline, CDR1 is SGHRS and CDR2 is YFSETQ. Trimming left V 0 bases short and J 2 bases short, with 11 bases between. The CDR3 region has the DNA TGCGCCAGCAGCTTGGTAGCACAAAGTCAAGAGACCCAGTACTTC. Amino acid sequence: CASSLVAQSQETQYF.

The chain has TRBV7-2 and TRBJ2-3; D is unresolved. Trimming removed 6 bases from V and 6 bases from J, with 10 bases in between. This CDR3 region has 12 residues. The germline CDR1 and CDR2 sequences are SGHTA and FQGNSA. In DNA form, the CDR3 reads TGTGCCAGCAGGTCATTTTCGGATACGCAGTATTTT. Its translation: CASRSFSDTQYF.

The rearrangement joins TRBV11-2 to TRBJ2-7; 9 bases match TRBD1. The CDR3 spans 17 residues. CDR1 SGHAT and CDR2 FQNNGV come from the germline V gene. Trimming took 4 bases from V and 0 from J; bases not matched to a gene: 10. CDR3 in DNA: TGTGCCAGCAGCTCCGTGCCGGGACAGGGACACTCCTACGAGCAGTACTTC. Amino acid sequence: CASSSVPGQGHSYEQYF.

The rearrangement uses TRBV27 and TRBJ1-5, with D perhaps matching TRBD1 (6 bases). The V end lost 2 bases, the J end lost 3 bases, and 14 bases lay between the germline ends. This CDR3 region has 16 residues. Germline-derived CDR1 and CDR2 are MNHEY and SMNVEV (reference sequence). The CDR3 DNA sequence: TGTGCCAGCAGTTTACGGGGGGCCACTCACAATCAGCCCCAGCATTTT. It codes for CASSLRGATHNQPQHF.

The chain is built from TRBV4-2 and TRBJ2-1; the match to TRBD1 covers 7 bases. The junction had 4 bases not matched to a gene; V was cut back by 6 bases and J by 8 bases. CDR1 and CDR2 from the germline V gene are LGHNA and YNFKEQ. There are 12 residues in the CDR3. CDR3 region: CASSRQGDEQFF. In nucleotides, the CDR3 is TGTGCCAGCAGTCGACAGGGAGATGAGCAGTTCTTC.

The chain carries TRBV6-1 and TRBJ1-2; possible D gene TRBD1, 5 bases. CDR1 MNHNS and CDR2 SASEGT come from the germline V gene. Trimming removed 4 bases at V and 7 bases at J, with 10 bases between. The CDR3 consists of 12 residues. DNA for the CDR3: TGTGCCAGCAGTGCCCATGGGGGTGGCTACACCTTC. Its translation is CASSAHGGGYTF.

V and J are TRBV19 and TRBJ1-4; D gene uncertain. The CDR3 runs 15 residues. The V gene lost 5 bases and the J gene lost 0 bases, with 10 bases spanning the gap. Germline CDR1 is LNHDA and CDR2 is SQIVND (reference sequence). CDR3 amino acids: CASSRQIATNEKLFF. The CDR3 DNA reads TGTGCCAGTAGTCGGCAGATAGCAACTAATGAAAAACTGTTTTTT. The complete variable domain, with remaining parts taken from reference TRBV19 and TRBJ1-4, reads DGGITQSPKYLFRKEGQNVTLSCEQNLNHDAMYWYRQDPGQGLRLIYYSQIVNDFQKGDIAEGYSVSREKKESFPLTVTSAQKNPTAFYLCASSRQIATNEKLFFGSGTQLSVL.

This chain uses TRBV29-1 with TRBJ2-1; 11 nucleotides agree with TRBD2. With V trimmed by 4 bases and J by 7 bases, 0 bases remained unmatched. Germline V gives CDR1 SQVTM, CDR2 ANQGSEA. This CDR3 has 12 residues. The CDR3, as DNA: TGCAGCGTTGGACTAGCGGGGAATGAGCAGTTCTTC. Its translation: CSVGLAGNEQFF.

The rearrangement uses TRBV9 and TRBJ2-7; D might be TRBD1 (6 bases). Between the trimmed V and J ends, which lost 0 bases and 7 bases, there was a span of 17 bases. Germline V lookup: CDR1 SGDLS, CDR2 YYNGEE. CDR3 size: 15 residues. CDR3 in amino acids: CASSVASAGDREQYF. CDR3 nucleotides: TGTGCCAGCAGCGTAGCTTCGGCAGGGGATAGGGAGCAGTACTTC. The variable domain in full, with the rest retrieved from reference TRBV9 and TRBJ2-7, is DSGVTQTPKHLITATGQRVTLRCSPRSGDLSVYWYQQSLDQGLQFLIQYYNGEERAKGNILERFSAQQFPDLHSELNLSSLELGDSALYFCASSVASAGDREQYFGPGTRLTVT.